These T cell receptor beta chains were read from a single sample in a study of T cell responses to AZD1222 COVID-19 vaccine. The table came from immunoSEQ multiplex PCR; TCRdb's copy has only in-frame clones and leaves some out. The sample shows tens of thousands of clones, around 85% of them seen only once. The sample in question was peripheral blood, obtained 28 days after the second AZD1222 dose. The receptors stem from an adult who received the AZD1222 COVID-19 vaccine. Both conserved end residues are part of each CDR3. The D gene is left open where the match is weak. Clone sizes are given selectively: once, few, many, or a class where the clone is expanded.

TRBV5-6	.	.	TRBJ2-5	TGTGCCAGCAGCTTGGTTTCCGGGGGCGAAGGCGAGACCCAGTACTTC	CASSLVSGGEGETQYF
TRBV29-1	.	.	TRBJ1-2	TGCAGCGTTTCCGACGCCCCGGGATGGGCTAACTATGGCTACACCTTC	CSVSDAPGWANYGYTF
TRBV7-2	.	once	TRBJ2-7	TGTGCCAGCAGCTTAGAGCGGTACACCTACGAGCAGTACTTC	CASSLERYTYEQYF
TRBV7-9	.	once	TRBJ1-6	TGTGCCAGCAGCTTACGTTCCCCTTATAATTCACCCCTCCACTTT	CASSLRSPYNSPLHF
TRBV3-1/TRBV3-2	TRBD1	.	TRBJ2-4	TGTGCCAGCAGCGGACAGGGGGCGCGTGACATTCAGTACTTC	CASSGQGARDIQYF
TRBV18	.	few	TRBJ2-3	TGTGCCAGCTCACCTGGACACACAGATACGCAGTATTTT	CASSPGHTDTQYF
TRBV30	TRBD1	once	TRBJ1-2	TGTGCCTGGAGCATGACAGGGGGCGCATTCTATGGCTACACCTTC	CAWSMTGGAFYGYTF
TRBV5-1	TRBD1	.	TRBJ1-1	TGCGCCAGCAGCCTGACAGGGGGGAACACTGAAGCTTTCTTT	CASSLTGGNTEAFF
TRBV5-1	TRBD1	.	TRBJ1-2	TGCGCCAGCAGCTTTGACAGGGACCACTATGGCTACACCTTC	CASSFDRDHYGYTF
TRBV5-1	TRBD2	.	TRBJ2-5	TGCGCCAGCAGCCAGACTAGCGGGGGGCGCCGGACCCAGTACTTC	CASSQTSGGRRTQYF
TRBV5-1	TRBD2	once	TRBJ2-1	TGCGCCAGCAGTCTTAGCGGGGCCTCCTACAATGAGCAGTTCTTC	CASSLSGASYNEQFF
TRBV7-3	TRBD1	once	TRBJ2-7	TGTGCCAGCAGCTCGACAGGGGGAAGCTACGAGCAGTACTTC	CASSSTGGSYEQYF